The table lists the clone carrying this T cell receptor beta chain with a count of one. Its target is not known. Original analysis: ImmunoSEQ supplied junction-only sequences lacking quality scores, so filtering was different. Some clones are missing from TCRdb's copy, which holds only in-frame ones; the method was immunoSEQ multiplex PCR. V, J and clone size reflect that table, while D and trimming were determined from the DNA. The table lists roughly 890,000 clones, over 90% of them singletons, with more than 20% in the top ten. In the naive CD8 group, cells lacked CD45RO and were positively selected for CCR7, so terminally differentiated effector memory CD45RA+ cells were left out. This entry is derived from a study of shared clonotypes between healthy human individuals. Study results and caveats: Memory subsets generally showed lower estimated richness than naive subsets.

The CDR3 runs 15 residues. V was cut by 3 bases and J by 4 bases, with 13 bases left in between. Germline CDR1 LNHDA, CDR2 SQIVND (reference sequence). This clonotype was obtained from a man aged 30 to 45 in good health. The chain uses TRBV19 and TRBJ2-1; weak D call: TRBD2 (6 bases). The sequenced sample consisted of naive CD8+ T cells sorted from blood. For the CDR3, the DNA is TGTGCCAGTAGTATGTCCGGGACTTATTACAATGAGCAGTTCTTC. Translating gives CASSMSGTYYNEQFF.